This T cell receptor (beta chain) was sequenced for a study of T cells in localized non-small cell lung cancer. Study outcomes and limitations: Researchers found a median approximately 57 of the top 100 tumor clones in adjacent lung.

Details on this clone: Its antigen is undetermined.

The method was immunoSEQ multiplex PCR; TCRdb's version includes in-frame clones alone and lacks a portion of them. The sample contains roughly 72,000 clones, more than 75% of which appear only once. V was trimmed by 4 bases and J by 4 bases, leaving 10 bases between them. Germline CDR1 reads SGHTA; CDR2 reads FQGNSA. The CDR3 covers 13 residues. Source: peripheral blood, taken before any cancer treatment. The origin of this receptor is a female donor over 55 with stage I lung adenocarcinoma. The chain links TRBV7-2 to TRBJ2-5; D is unclear. CDR3 sequence: CASSYRLTETQYF. CDR3 nucleotide sequence: TGTGCCAGCAGCTATAGACTGACAGAGACCCAGTACTTC.